The 19 T cell receptor beta chains presented below share a single source sample, sequenced in a study of human T cells and chemical hapten exposure. TCRdb fed the RACE reads into MiXCR, producing one record per CDR3 protein. Counted here are about 30,000 distinct CDR3 sequences, approximately 6% occurring once; the ten biggest clones make up roughly 5.9%. Noted time point: patch test 3, about 24 weeks after DPC sensitization. Treatment meaning: therapeutic diphenylcyclopropenone sensitization with weekly scalp DPC. The sequences come from whole blood, collected in connection with sensitization to the hapten diphenylcyclopropenone (DPC). The origin of the receptors is a man aged 25 to 45 with alopecia areata. Some clones in this sample may be carry-over from other donors' samples.

The sample holds many counts of this clonotype. The CDR3: CASTQHDETQYF. The DNA of the CDR3 is TGTGCCAGCACTCAGCACGACGAGACCCAGTACTTC. The V call is TRBV7-6, the J call TRBJ2-5; D remains unclear. V gave up 7 bases and J gave up 5 bases, with 11 bases separating them. This CDR3 region has 12 residues. Per the germline V gene, CDR1 is SGHVS and CDR2 is FNYEAQ.

This clonotype was picked up many times. The V and J genes are TRBV10-3 and TRBJ2-3, with D possibly matching TRBD1 (5 bases). This CDR3 comprises 14 residues. From germline, CDR1 is ENHRY and CDR2 SYGVKD. V was clipped by 7 bases and J by 1 base, with 12 bases between them. The CDR3 sequence is CAINTGQGTDTQYF. CDR3 bases: TGTGCCATCAATACAGGTCAGGGCACAGATACGCAGTATTTT.

This clonotype is medium-sized in the sample. The chain links TRBV6-2 or TRBV6-3 to TRBJ1-5; D remains ambiguous. Germline lookup yields CDR1 MNHEY and CDR2 SVGEGT. The CDR3 totals 14 residues. The V and J ends lost 1 base and 3 bases respectively, with 7 bases between them. The CDR3 reads CASSYYGVNQPQHF. CDR3 nucleotides: TGTGCCAGCAGTTACTATGGAGTCAATCAGCCCCAGCATTTT.

This clonotype appeared many times. This chain uses TRBV4-1 with TRBJ1-2, with D possibly TRBD1 on 5 matching bases. The CDR3 covers 15 residues. V was cut by 3 bases and J by 4 bases, with 15 bases left in between. CDR1 is MGHRA, CDR2 YSYEKL, per germline. As DNA, the CDR3 is TGCGCCAGCAGCCAGCAAGACAGCACCCTCTATGGCTACACCTTC. Amino acid sequence: CASSQQDSTLYGYTF.

This clonotype was counted ten times or more. V and J are TRBV6-2 or TRBV6-3 and TRBJ2-1; 8 bases line up with TRBD2. Germline trimming cut 6 bases from V and 6 bases from J; bases unmatched to any gene: 4. Germline loops: CDR1 MNHEY, CDR2 SVGEGT. The CDR3 has 13 amino acids. For the CDR3, the DNA is TGTGCCAGCAGCTCGACTAGCGTCAATGAGCAGTTCTTC. It encodes CASSSTSVNEQFF.

This CDR3 is CAIASLWYEQYF. CDR3 bases: TGTGCCATCGCCTCACTCTGGTACGAGCAGTACTTC. This chain connects TRBV10-3 to TRBJ2-7; D uncertain. Germline loops: CDR1 ENHRY, CDR2 SYGVKD. V lost 8 bases and J lost 4, with 12 bases in between. The CDR3 is 12 amino acids.

The table lists this clonotype with many counts. The chain carries TRBV7-9 and TRBJ2-2; TRBD2 aligns across 9 bases. This CDR3 contains 16 residues. Trimming removed 11 bases from V and 0 bases from J; junction bases left unmatched: 10. Germline V CDR1 and CDR2: SEHNR, FQNEAQ (reference sequence). The CDR3 loop reads CALVGASGANTGELFF. CDR3 DNA: TGTGCCCTCGTTGGGGCTAGCGGGGCGAACACCGGGGAGCTGTTTTTT.

In this sample, this clonotype turned up many times. This rearrangement joins TRBV7-2 to TRBJ2-7; D perhaps matches TRBD1 (6 bases). V lost 3 bases to trimming and J lost 6 bases, with 12 bases between them. CDR1 and CDR2 (germline): SGHTA, FQGNSA. The CDR3 loop spans 13 amino acids. The CDR3 DNA follows: TGTGCCAGCAGCTTTAGGACAGTATCCGAGCAGTACTTC. Protein sequence: CASSFRTVSEQYF.

This clonotype was observed many times. The chain links TRBV12-3 or TRBV12-4 to TRBJ1-3, with TRBD1 matching over 7 bases. The CDR3 loop spans 14 amino acids. J lost 4 bases, V lost 8 bases, and 8 bases had no gene match. The CDR3 sequence is CASQTGVPGNTIYF. DNA for the CDR3: TGTGCCAGCCAAACAGGGGTCCCGGGAAACACCATATATTTT.

Many counts were recorded for this clonotype. The chain couples TRBV4-1 to TRBJ2-5, with D tentatively TRBD2 (5 bases). V was trimmed by 8 bases and J by 2 bases, leaving 12 bases between them. Germline CDR1 is MGHRA and CDR2 is YSYEKL. The CDR3 totals 13 residues. The CDR3 DNA follows: TGCGCCAGCTCCGGGGAGAGGCAAGAGACCCAGTACTTC. As protein: CASSGERQETQYF.

This clonotype was counted many times. The J gene is TRBJ1-1, the V gene TRBV5-1; D might be TRBD1 (5 bases). This CDR3 is built from 15 residues. The V end lost 0 bases, the J end lost 1 base, and 10 bases lay between the germline ends. From germline, CDR1 is SGHRS and CDR2 YFSETQ. The CDR3 DNA sequence: TGCGCCAGCAGCTTGGGTGGGGCCCAGAACACTGAAGCTTTCTTT. Its protein is CASSLGGAQNTEAFF.

This clonotype came up many times. The CDR3: CASSPLGTTGEEPLHF. Here the CDR3 DNA reads TGTGCCAGCTCACCACTCGGTACTACAGGGGAGGAACCCCTCCACTTT. The chain employs TRBV18 and TRBJ1-6, with 7 bases fitting TRBD1. The CDR3 is made up of 16 amino acids. The V gene's germline CDR1 is KGHSH and CDR2 LQKENI. The J segment lost 12 bases and the V segment lost 1 base, leaving 12 bases of the junction unmatched.

This clonotype was seen many times. The V and J genes are TRBV5-1 and TRBJ2-1; D perhaps matches TRBD2 (5 bases). Trimming took off 1 base at V and 15 bases at J, with 23 bases between the two ends. Per germline, CDR1 SGHRS and CDR2 YFSETQ. The CDR3 has 15 residues. CDR3 protein: CASSLITGGADPGFF. In nucleotides, the CDR3 is TGCGCCAGCAGCTTGATTACCGGCGGAGCGGACCCTGGGTTCTTC.

Many counts were recorded for this clonotype. CDR3 sequence: CASSRGLAGRSSYNEQFF. CDR3 coding DNA: TGTGCCAGTAGTCGGGGACTAGCGGGCCGGAGCTCCTACAATGAGCAGTTCTTC. V and J are TRBV19 and TRBJ2-1; 12 nucleotides match TRBD2. Losses at the gene ends were 5 bases for V and 0 bases for J; bases not matched to a gene: 8. Germline CDR1 reads LNHDA; CDR2 reads SQIVND (reference sequence). This CDR3 has 18 amino acids.

The sample holds many counts of this clonotype. The chain has TRBV20-1 and TRBJ2-7, with D perhaps given as TRBD1 or TRBD2 (7 bases each). In germline, CDR1 is DFQATT, CDR2 SNEGSKA (reference sequence). The CDR3 is 17 residues long. V was trimmed by 2 bases and J by 1 base, leaving 21 bases between them. DNA for the CDR3: TGCAGTGCTAGATCCTTAGGGGGCCTAGCGGTTTCCTACGAGCAGTACTTC. Translating gives CSARSLGGLAVSYEQYF.

This clonotype is judged medium-sized. V gene TRBV27 combines with J gene TRBJ2-3, with no clear D. The CDR3 extends over 11 amino acids. The germline V gene encodes CDR1 MNHEY and CDR2 SMNVEV (reference sequence). The V and J ends lost 2 bases and 5 bases respectively, with 2 bases between them. Here the CDR3 reads CASSLGDTQYF. The DNA for the CDR3 is TGTGCCAGCAGTTTAGGAGATACGCAGTATTTT.

This clonotype occurred many times. The chain recombines TRBV12-3 or TRBV12-4 with TRBJ1-6; D remains ambiguous. The CDR3 sequence is 12 residues long. Trimming shortened V by 7 bases and J by 6 bases, and 7 bases separated the two germline ends. The CDR3 bases are TGTGCCAGCATGGGTAGTAATTCACCCCTCCACTTT. This codes for CASMGSNSPLHF.

This clonotype was counted ten times or more. The rearrangement links TRBV4-2 to TRBJ1-6, with a tentative D call TRBD1 (5 bases). Germline V gene data show CDR1 as LGHNA and CDR2 as YNFKEQ. Trimming shortened V by 3 bases and J by 4 bases, and 16 bases separated the two germline ends. The CDR3 extends over 17 amino acids. The CDR3 DNA is TGTGCCAGCAGCCAGGATGCGACAGACAGTTATAATTCACCCCTCCACTTT. Protein product: CASSQDATDSYNSPLHF.

This clonotype was found many times. The J gene is TRBJ2-2, the V gene TRBV7-8, with D possibly TRBD1 on 5 matching bases. V was clipped by 1 base and J by 1 base, with 10 bases between them. The CDR3 totals 16 residues. Germline V gives CDR1 SGHVS, CDR2 FQNEAQ. CDR3 nucleotides: TGTGCCAGCAGCTTAGTTGGGGCGCTGAACACCGGGGAGCTGTTTTTT. Translated: CASSLVGALNTGELFF.